The 14 T cell receptor beta chains below were found in one sample sequenced in a study of CD8 T cells in ankylosing spondylitis. Via MiXCR, TCRdb re-called the 5' RACE reads, giving one row per CDR3 protein. The sample yields around 300,000 distinct CDR3 sequences, roughly 15% seen once. Sequencing used blood, either unsorted or a sorted T cell fraction (not recorded which). The receptors shown here come from a male donor with ankylosing spondylitis or in good health (not recorded which).

This clonotype was seen more than once but under ten times. V gene TRBV27 combines with J gene TRBJ2-1, with D perhaps matching TRBD2 (6 bases). From germline, CDR1 is MNHEY and CDR2 SMNVEV (reference sequence). The CDR3 covers 13 residues. The ends were cut back, 6 bases at V and 7 bases at J, with 13 bases in the middle. The CDR3 protein is CASRLLAVNEQFF. DNA for the CDR3: TGTGCCAGCAGATTACTAGCAGTTAATGAGCAGTTCTTC.

This clonotype was seen only a few times. This may be a read error: a much more frequent sequence differs by one nucleotide. This sequence joins TRBV11-3 and TRBJ1-2, with TRBD1 identical over 7 bases. CDR3 length: 13 amino acids. V was pared by 5 bases and J by 4 bases, with 4 bases of the junction left unmatched. CDR1 SGHNT and CDR2 YENEEA come from the germline V gene. Here the CDR3 reads CASSPTGFYGYTF. The CDR3 DNA sequence: TGTGCCAGCAGCCCGACAGGGTTCTATGGCTACACCTTC.

This rearrangement joins TRBV4-1 to TRBJ2-2; TRBD1 aligns across 10 bases. The V segment lost 9 bases and the J segment 5 bases; nucleotides outside the gene matches: 9. Germline CDR1 reads MGHRA; CDR2 reads YSYEKL. The CDR3 sequence is 15 residues long. DNA for the CDR3: TGCGCCAGTTCACCGGGACAGGGGTGGACCGGGGAGCTGTTTTTT. Protein product: CASSPGQGWTGELFF.

This clonotype turned up a few times. The chain links TRBV6-4 to TRBJ2-3; 12 bases line up with TRBD2. The CDR3 runs 17 residues. Looked up from germline, CDR1 is MRHNA and CDR2 is SNTAGT. The V and J ends lost 5 bases and 2 bases, in that order; junction bases with no gene match: 8. The CDR3: CASSRTSGGPHTDTQYF. CDR3 nucleotide sequence: TGTGCCAGCAGTAGAACTAGCGGGGGGCCCCACACAGATACGCAGTATTTT.

The gene calls are TRBV11-2 and TRBJ2-3, with 10 bases matching TRBD2. The V gene end was trimmed by 0 bases and the J gene end by 3 bases; junction bases not matched to a gene: 6. CDR3 size: 17 residues. CDR1 is SGHAT and CDR2 is FQNNGV in the germline V gene. DNA for the CDR3: TGTGCCAGCAGCTTAGAGCCTAGCGGGGGCGCAACAGATACGCAGTATTTT. It is translated as CASSLEPSGGATDTQYF.

This sequence joins TRBV7-6 and TRBJ2-7, with D perhaps matching TRBD1 (5 bases). CDR1 SGHVS and CDR2 FNYEAQ come from the germline V gene. The CDR3 covers 14 residues. V was pared by 1 base and J by 7 bases, with 14 bases between. Here the CDR3 reads CASSLVEQAAEQYF. The CDR3, as DNA: TGTGCCAGCAGCTTAGTAGAACAGGCGGCGGAGCAGTACTTC.

This clonotype occurred a few times. The chain recombines TRBV15 with TRBJ1-5, with TRBD1 identical over 8 bases. Germline V gene data show CDR1 as LNHNV and CDR2 as YYDKDF (reference sequence). Losses at the gene ends were 2 bases for V and 9 bases for J; bases not matched to a gene: 9. The CDR3 runs to 15 residues. Written as DNA, the CDR3 is TGTGCCACCAGCAGAATGGGGGACAGGAGATCGCCCCAGCATTTT. This translates into CATSRMGDRRSPQHF.

This clonotype appeared a few times. With a much larger clone just one base away, this may be a read error. The V call is TRBV4-1, the J call TRBJ2-5; D uncertain. Germline CDR1 MGHRA, CDR2 YSYEKL. CDR3 size: 11 residues. The V end lost 0 bases, the J end lost 6 bases, and 2 bases lay between the germline ends. For the CDR3, the DNA is TGCGCCAGCAGCCAAGAGAAGACCCAGTACTTC. It translates to CASSQEKTQYF.

The chain combines TRBV20-1 with TRBJ2-1; D is undetermined. This CDR3 spans 10 amino acids. CDR1 DFQATT and CDR2 SNEGSKA come from the germline V gene (reference sequence). V shed 4 bases and J shed 9 bases, with 7 bases lying between them. The CDR3 coding sequence is TGCAGTGCTAAGAAGGGTGAGCAGTTCTTC. Amino acids: CSAKKGEQFF.

This clonotype appeared many times. The chain recombines TRBV4-1 with TRBJ1-1; perhaps TRBD1 as D (5 bases). The CDR3 is 15 amino acids. The V end was cut by 0 bases, the J end by 6 bases, with 14 bases between. Per germline, CDR1 MGHRA and CDR2 YSYEKL. The CDR3 protein is CASSQDGAGRAEAFF. The DNA of the CDR3 is TGCGCCAGCAGCCAAGACGGGGCGGGGAGAGCTGAAGCTTTCTTT.

This clonotype showed up just once. The chain recombines TRBV20-1 with TRBJ2-3; TRBD2 matches at 11 bases. The length of the CDR3 is 17 residues. Germline CDR1 reads DFQATT; CDR2 reads SNEGSKA (reference sequence). The J segment lost 0 bases and the V segment lost 6 bases, leaving 11 bases of the junction unmatched. CDR3 region: CSARKASGGSSTDTQYF. CDR3 sequence (DNA): TGCAGTGCCCGGAAGGCTAGCGGGGGGTCTAGCACAGATACGCAGTATTTT.

This chain's CDR3 is CASSLGLGQNYSPLHF. The CDR3 region has the DNA TGTGCCAGCAGCTTAGGGCTAGGACAGAACTATTCACCCCTCCACTTT. The chain recombines TRBV11-2 with TRBJ1-6; perhaps TRBD1 as D (6 bases). The CDR3 length is 16 residues. Trimming cost V 1 base and J 8 bases, with 15 bases left between them. Germline CDR1 reads SGHAT; CDR2 reads FQNNGV.

The CDR3 region is CSARVRTGSGNTIYF. The CDR3 DNA is TGCAGTGCTAGAGTTCGGACAGGGTCTGGAAACACCATATATTTT. The genes are TRBV20-1 and TRBJ1-3, with TRBD1 matching 8 bases. Germline V gene sequence: CDR1 DFQATT, CDR2 SNEGSKA (reference sequence). This CDR3 comprises 15 residues. After removal of 1 base from V and 1 base from J, the junction contained 3 bases not matched to a gene.

The gene calls are TRBV6-5 and TRBJ1-1; D is uncertain. Germline lookup yields CDR1 MNHEY and CDR2 SVGAGI. The CDR3 covers 12 residues. V was shortened by 8 bases and J by 4 bases, with 11 bases between the two germline ends. CDR3 sequence reads: CASGSLSTEAFF. As DNA, the CDR3 is TGTGCCAGCGGTAGTTTGAGCACTGAAGCTTTCTTT.